Each of the 29 T cell receptor beta chains below was sequenced from the same sample in a study of OX40 agonist ivuxolimab in advanced cancers. Clones were sequenced by immunoSEQ multiplex PCR, and TCRdb holds only the in-frame ones, with some missing. The sample yields approximately 28,000 clones, approximately 84% seen once. Sequencing was performed on CD4+ or CD8+ T cells sorted from blood, taken in a trial of the OX40 agonist ivuxolimab. The origin of the receptors is an adult with an advanced solid tumor such as melanoma, head and neck, liver or kidney cancer.

This sequence joins TRBV2 and TRBJ2-7; D may match TRBD1 or TRBD2 (5 bases each). V lost 5 bases to trimming and J lost 0 bases, with 11 bases between them. The CDR3 covers 14 residues. Germline V gene data show CDR1 as SNHLY and CDR2 as FYNNEI. CDR3 in amino acids: CASSIRDGSYEQYF. CDR3 nucleotide sequence: TGTGCCAGCAGTATACGGGACGGCTCCTACGAGCAGTACTTC.

The V call is TRBV7-6, the J call TRBJ2-5, with 8 bases aligning to TRBD2. CDR1 is SGHVS and CDR2 is FNYEAQ in the germline V gene. V was pared by 2 bases and J by 3 bases, with 5 bases of the junction left unmatched. The CDR3 has 15 residues. CDR3 region: CASSLSRRGEETQYF. In DNA, the CDR3 is TGTGCCAGCAGCTTAAGTCGGCGGGGGGAAGAGACCCAGTACTTC.

The chain couples TRBV13 to TRBJ2-3; 8 bases line up with TRBD1. V was pared by 1 base and J by 5 bases, with 11 bases of the junction left unmatched. Germline V lookup: CDR1 PRHDT, CDR2 FYEKMQ (reference sequence). The CDR3 is made up of 17 amino acids. The CDR3 region is CASSLVGARGRGDTQYF. The DNA for the CDR3 is TGTGCCAGCAGCTTAGTTGGGGCCAGGGGGCGCGGAGATACGCAGTATTTT.

J is TRBJ2-1 and V is TRBV15; 8 nucleotides line up with TRBD2. Germline-derived CDR1 and CDR2 are LNHNV and YYDKDF (reference sequence). J was trimmed by 6 bases and V by 8 bases; bases with no gene match: 6. This CDR3 has 13 residues. For the CDR3, the DNA is TGTGCCACCTACGGGGGGGGACCCAATGAGCAGTTCTTC. Its translation is CATYGGGPNEQFF.

This clone was found once. The V and J genes are TRBV7-2 and TRBJ2-1, with D uncertain. CDR1 SGHTA and CDR2 FQGNSA come from the germline V gene. The CDR3 covers 13 residues. Trimming stripped 3 bases from V and 0 bases from J, with 3 bases between. This CDR3 is CASSFSSYNEQFF. The CDR3, as DNA: TGTGCCAGCAGCTTTAGCTCCTACAATGAGCAGTTCTTC.

By share, this clone counts as medium-sized. The chain's CDR3 is CASSQGHDTQYF. The CDR3 bases are TGTGCCAGCAGCCAAGGCCACGATACGCAGTATTTT. The chain couples TRBV4-2 to TRBJ2-3; no clear D. V was pared by 1 base and J by 6 bases, with 5 bases between. The CDR3 covers 12 residues. Per the germline V gene, CDR1 is LGHNA and CDR2 is YNFKEQ.

The gene calls are TRBV5-1 and TRBJ2-3; tentative D call: TRBD1 (6 bases). Trimming removed 2 bases at V and 0 bases at J, with 10 bases between. CDR3 length: 15 residues. Germline CDR1 SGHRS, CDR2 YFSETQ. The CDR3 region is CASSFRGYSTDTQYF. In DNA form, the CDR3 reads TGCGCCAGCAGCTTCAGGGGCTATAGCACAGATACGCAGTATTTT.

This clone has more than one count but fewer than ten. The sample holds other DNA sequences that translate to the same CDR3. The V gene is TRBV15, the J gene TRBJ1-3; 8 positions match TRBD1. The germline CDR1 and CDR2 sequences are LNHNV and YYDKDF (reference sequence). V shed 3 bases, J shed 2 bases, and the junction held 3 bases outside the gene matches. This CDR3 contains 15 residues. The CDR3 region is CATSRDRDPGNTIYF. CDR3 DNA sequence: TGTGCCACCAGCAGGGACAGGGATCCTGGAAACACCATATATTTT.

The gene calls are TRBV29-1 and TRBJ2-2, with D hard to call. CDR3 length equals 15 residues. V was clipped by 3 bases and J by 4 bases, with 15 bases between them. Per germline, CDR1 SQVTM and CDR2 ANQGSEA. The CDR3 nucleotides read TGCAGCGTTGAGGTCTCGCGGCTGGGCACCGGGGAGCTGTTTTTT. Residues: CSVEVSRLGTGELFF.

The chain employs TRBV28 and TRBJ2-1; possibly TRBD1 for D (6 bases). V was clipped by 10 bases and J by 7 bases, with 26 bases between them. The CDR3 loop spans 16 amino acids. Germline V lookup: CDR1 MDHEN, CDR2 SYDVKM. CDR3 region: CAITPPGVPRGNEQFF. The CDR3 DNA follows: TGTGCCATCACCCCTCCAGGGGTCCCAAGGGGGAATGAGCAGTTCTTC.

This chain connects TRBV5-6 to TRBJ2-1; 9 nucleotides align to TRBD2. The CDR3 runs 16 residues. Germline loops: CDR1 SGHDT, CDR2 YYEEEE. Germline trimming cut 3 bases from V and 5 bases from J; bases unmatched to any gene: 9. The CDR3, as DNA: TGTGCCAGCAGCTCAGTTACCGGACTAGCGCACAATGAGCAGTTCTTC. Encoded protein: CASSSVTGLAHNEQFF. Using reference TRBV5-6 and TRBJ2-1 for the parts outside the CDR3, the full variable domain is DAGVTQSPTHLIKTRGQQVTLRCSPKSGHDTVSWYQQALGQGPQFIFQYYEEEERQRGNFPDRFSGHQFPNYSSELNVNALLLGDSALYLCASSSVTGLAHNEQFFGPGTRLTVL.

In its sample, this clone was seen a few times. The V gene is TRBV11-1, the J gene TRBJ2-5; D gene uncertain. Germline V gene lookup returns CDR1 SGHAT and CDR2 FQDESV (reference sequence). The CDR3 is 17 residues long. Trimming stripped 1 base from V and 2 bases from J, with 17 bases between. The CDR3 DNA reads TGTGCCAGCAGCTTAGTCGGCAGCCTGATGATTCAAGAGACCCAGTACTTC. Its translation: CASSLVGSLMIQETQYF.

The chain is built from TRBV6-6 and TRBJ2-2; tentative D call: TRBD1 (5 bases). The CDR3 totals 11 residues. V was cut by 7 bases and J by 7 bases, with 7 bases left in between. The germline V gene has CDR1 MNHNY and CDR2 SVGAGI (reference sequence). The CDR3 protein is CASIQGGELFF. CDR3 coding DNA: TGTGCCAGCATCCAGGGCGGGGAGCTGTTTTTT.

The chain couples TRBV29-1 to TRBJ2-2; TRBD1 might be the D (6 bases). This CDR3 has 12 residues. Per germline, CDR1 SQVTM and CDR2 ANQGSEA. The V gene lost 7 bases and the J gene lost 7 bases, with 13 bases spanning the gap. The CDR3 DNA follows: TGCAGCGGACAGGTCAGAAGCGGGGAGCTGTTTTTT. Its translation is CSGQVRSGELFF.

The chain's CDR3 is CASSERAGQAGSNEQFF. In DNA form, the CDR3 reads TGTGCCAGCAGTGAGCGGGCAGGTCAGGCAGGAAGCAATGAGCAGTTCTTC. This chain links TRBV6-1 with TRBJ2-1, with TRBD2 as a possible D gene (5 bases). CDR3 length: 17 residues. The V and J ends lost 3 bases and 6 bases respectively, with 21 bases between them. Germline V CDR1 and CDR2: MNHNS, SASEGT.

The chain is built from TRBV27 and TRBJ2-1; 7 nucleotides align to TRBD2. The germline V gene encodes CDR1 MNHEY and CDR2 SMNVEV (reference sequence). The ends lost 2 bases at V and 2 bases at J; junction bases unmatched: 3. The CDR3 sequence is 15 residues long. CDR3 residues: CASSLVAGTYNEQFF. In nucleotides, the CDR3 is TGTGCCAGCAGTTTAGTAGCGGGTACCTACAATGAGCAGTTCTTC.

CDR3 region: CASSQEWWGLAGYNEQFF. CDR3 DNA sequence: TGCGCCAGCAGCCAAGAGTGGTGGGGACTAGCGGGCTACAATGAGCAGTTCTTC. The chain is built from TRBV4-1 and TRBJ2-1; TRBD2 aligns across 12 bases. The V segment lost 0 bases and the J segment 3 bases; nucleotides outside the gene matches: 6. Per germline, CDR1 MGHRA and CDR2 YSYEKL. CDR3 length: 18 amino acids.

This clone came up a few times. V is TRBV6-4 and J is TRBJ2-3; TRBD2 agrees at 7 bases. V trimming: 6 bases; J trimming: 4 bases; junction bases outside the gene matches: 10. CDR1 is MRHNA and CDR2 is SNTAGT in the germline V gene. The CDR3 is 15 residues long. In nucleotides, the CDR3 is TGTGCCAGCAGCGAACGGGCGGGAGAGTCAGATACGCAGTATTTT. Translated: CASSERAGESDTQYF.

The count of this clone is one. J is TRBJ2-1 and V is TRBV2; 13 positions match TRBD2. The length of the CDR3 is 15 residues. Germline CDR1 SNHLY, CDR2 FYNNEI. V shed 9 bases, J shed 5 bases, and the junction held 7 bases outside the gene matches. The DNA for the CDR3 is TGTGCCAGTTGGGGACTAGCGGGGCTCGACAATGAGCAGTTCTTC. Protein: CASWGLAGLDNEQFF.

This chain joins TRBV6-5 and TRBJ1-2, with D perhaps TRBD1 (5 bases). Germline values: CDR1 MNHEY, CDR2 SVGAGI. The germline V and J ends were trimmed by 6 bases and 2 bases, with 13 bases remaining between them. The CDR3 loop spans 14 amino acids. CDR3: CASSLLGGNYGYTF. As DNA, the CDR3 is TGTGCCAGCAGCCTTCTCGGGGGGAACTATGGCTACACCTTC.

The chain carries TRBV21-1 and TRBJ1-5. TRBV21-1 is a recognized pseudogene. The CDR3 extends over 16 amino acids. Here the CDR3 DNA reads TGTGCCAGCAGCAATGGGAGGCCTTATAGCAATCAGCCCCAGCATTTT. Residues: CASSNGRPYSNQPQHF.

The genes are TRBV7-7 and TRBJ2-5; D gene uncertain. CDR1 SSHAT and CDR2 FNYEAQ come from the germline V gene (reference sequence). Trimming removed 2 bases at V and 2 bases at J, with 15 bases between. The CDR3 sequence is 16 residues long. CDR3 DNA: TGTGCCAGCAGCTTATCGTTCAGCGCCCCTCAAGAGACCCAGTACTTC. Protein sequence: CASSLSFSAPQETQYF.

The chain links TRBV11-3 to TRBJ2-3; D gene unclear. From germline, CDR1 is SGHNT and CDR2 YENEEA. Trimming left V 6 bases short and J 6 bases short, with 13 bases between. The CDR3 runs 13 residues. The CDR3, as DNA: TGTGCCAGCAGTCTCAGGACCGTCGATACGCAGTATTTT. Protein: CASSLRTVDTQYF.

The DNA of the CDR3 is TGTGCCAGCAGTTACGCCGGGACGGGGTACGAGCAGTACTTC. Residues: CASSYAGTGYEQYF. This chain connects TRBV6-5 to TRBJ2-7, with D perhaps given as TRBD1 or TRBD2 (5 bases each). The V and J ends lost 2 bases and 4 bases respectively, with 12 bases between them. Germline CDR1 reads MNHEY; CDR2 reads SVGAGI. CDR3 length: 14 amino acids.

This clone has just one count. The V gene is TRBV4-2, the J gene TRBJ1-1; 7 bases fit TRBD1. CDR1 and CDR2 (germline): LGHNA, YNFKEQ. J was trimmed by 1 base and V by 1 base; bases with no gene match: 6. The CDR3 runs to 16 residues. CDR3 coding DNA: TGTGCCAGCAGCCAAGCCCCGACAGGGAGGAACACTGAAGCTTTCTTT. This sequence encodes CASSQAPTGRNTEAFF.

V usage is TRBV27 and J usage is TRBJ2-1, with 9 bases that match TRBD2. The V and J ends lost 5 bases and 7 bases, in that order; junction bases with no gene match: 9. Germline V gene lookup returns CDR1 MNHEY and CDR2 SMNVEV (reference sequence). The CDR3 loop spans 15 amino acids. The CDR3 region is CASSISGGLRNEQFF. CDR3 DNA sequence: TGTGCCAGCAGTATTAGCGGGGGTCTCAGGAATGAGCAGTTCTTC.

The chain couples TRBV28 to TRBJ2-1; 7 bases map to TRBD2. Per germline, CDR1 MDHEN and CDR2 SYDVKM. Trimming at V came to 9 bases and at J to 5 bases, leaving 10 bases not matched to a gene. CDR3 length: 14 residues. This CDR3 is CASTGGLRDNEQFF. The CDR3 region has the DNA TGTGCCAGTACGGGGGGACTCCGAGACAATGAGCAGTTCTTC.

The chain recombines TRBV4-2 with TRBJ1-5; D gene unclear. The germline V gene has CDR1 LGHNA and CDR2 YNFKEQ. Trimming cost V 0 bases and J 0 bases, with 6 bases left between them. There are 15 residues in the CDR3. CDR3 in amino acids: CASSQDLSSNQPQHF. DNA of the CDR3: TGTGCCAGCAGCCAAGACTTGAGTAGCAATCAGCCCCAGCATTTT.

J is TRBJ2-7 and V is TRBV6-5, with D possibly TRBD2 on 6 matching bases. Deletions cut 5 bases from V and 2 bases from J, with 13 bases between. The CDR3 contains 14 residues. Germline lookup yields CDR1 MNHEY and CDR2 SVGAGI. DNA of the CDR3: TGTGCCAGCAGTACGTGGAGGGAAACCTACGAGCAGTACTTC. Protein sequence: CASSTWRETYEQYF.